Sequencing of this TCR beta chain was carried out in a study of OX40 agonist ivuxolimab in advanced cancers. Study-wide background: As their treatment, patients were administered ivuxolimab, an agonistic anti-OX40 (CD134) antibody.

CDR1 and CDR2 (germline): SGHTA, FQGNSA. The V segment lost 5 bases and the J segment 5 bases; nucleotides outside the gene matches: 14. The CDR3 has 18 residues. Points on this clone: Its antigen is unknown.

Baseline, cycle 4 day 1, and cycle 7 day 1 were the blood sampling points. Only in-frame clones appear in the TCRdb table, and some are missing; sequencing was by immunoSEQ multiplex PCR. This sample has some 79,000 clones; around 90% occur once, and the top ten carry about 0.45%. Study-wide points: At 0.1 to 3.0 mg/kg, CD4+ and CD8+ blood T cells expanded clonally by week 6. On average, CD8+ T cells had more expanded clones than CD4+.

The gene calls are TRBV7-2 and TRBJ2-2; 10 bases agree with TRBD1. The TCR sequence derives from an adult with an advanced solid tumor such as melanoma, head and neck, liver or kidney cancer. The sequencing used CD4+ or CD8+ T cells sorted from blood, collected in a trial of the OX40 agonist ivuxolimab. The CDR3 bases are TGTGCCAGCAGCCCGGCTAAAAGACAGGGGGCGCGGACCGGGGAGCTGTTTTTT. This translates into CASSPAKRQGARTGELFF.